The 14 T cell receptor beta chains in this list originate from one sample, sequenced in a study of tumor-infiltrating lymphocytes in localized non-small cell lung cancer (dated by TCRdb to the early 2020s). The library was produced with the immunoSEQ multiplex PCR assay. The source is immuneACCESS, and TCRdb retained only in-frame sequences with V and J called. Part of the clones is not carried over; for the studies checked, unresolved V genes explain less than half of this, and the remainder is unexplained. For this sample there are over 15,000 clones; more than 40% appear just once. Of the sample, about 17% is held by the ten largest clones. The source material was lung tumor tissue. These receptors were collected from a human donor with non-small cell lung cancer.

This rearrangement joins TRBV6-1 to TRBJ1-2; D might be TRBD1 (6 bases). CDR3 length: 15 residues. The V gene lost 2 bases and the J gene lost 6 bases, with 16 bases spanning the gap. Germline CDR1 MNHNS, CDR2 SASEGT. This CDR3 reads CASSERGGREDGYTF. CDR3 nucleotides: TGTGCCAGCAGTGAAAGGGGGGGAAGGGAGGATGGCTACACCTTC.

The chain uses TRBV6-5 and TRBJ2-5; D might be TRBD2 (7 bases). Germline V gene lookup returns CDR1 MNHEY and CDR2 SVGAGI. This CDR3 has 15 residues. V was shortened by 6 bases and J by 1 base, with 15 bases between the two germline ends. As DNA, the CDR3 is TGTGCCAGCAGGGGAGGGGGGGTTGGCCAAGAGACCCAGTACTTC. It codes for CASRGGGVGQETQYF.

The chain joins TRBV4-2 to TRBJ2-2; 10 bases are a match to TRBD2. J lost 3 bases, V lost 3 bases, and 7 bases had no gene match. The CDR3 runs 17 residues. The germline V gene has CDR1 LGHNA and CDR2 YNFKEQ. This chain's CDR3 is CASSHRTSGEDTGELFF. The CDR3 region has the DNA TGTGCCAGCAGCCACCGAACTAGCGGGGAGGACACCGGGGAGCTGTTTTTT.

The V gene is TRBV27, the J gene TRBJ2-1; a possible D gene is TRBD1 (5 bases). Germline V lookup: CDR1 MNHEY, CDR2 SMNVEV (reference sequence). The CDR3 has 13 amino acids. Deletions cut 7 bases from V and 6 bases from J, with 13 bases between. CDR3 amino acids: CASNFKGFNEQFF. The CDR3 bases are TGTGCCAGCAATTTTAAGGGGTTCAATGAGCAGTTCTTC.

DNA for the CDR3: TGTGCCAGCAGCTTACTCGGGGGGGCCGACAATGAGCAGTTCTTC. As protein: CASSLLGGADNEQFF. This chain links TRBV7-9 with TRBJ2-1; 8 bases match TRBD2. CDR3 length: 15 residues. The V segment lost 2 bases and the J segment 5 bases; nucleotides outside the gene matches: 5. The germline CDR1 and CDR2 sequences are SEHNR and FQNEAQ (reference sequence).

This clone was counted ten times or more. This chain joins TRBV2 and TRBJ2-2, with D unclear. The germline gives CDR1 SNHLY, CDR2 FYNNEI. Trimming stripped 4 bases from V and 6 bases from J, with 15 bases between. The CDR3 has 15 amino acids. The CDR3 is CASSGGEISPGELFF. Written as DNA, the CDR3 is TGTGCCAGCAGTGGAGGAGAGATCAGCCCCGGGGAGCTGTTTTTT.

A note on this clone: A read error may account for a junction end that differs from germline. The chain carries TRBV19 and TRBJ2-3; maybe TRBD2 (5 bases). The V gene's germline CDR1 is LNHDA and CDR2 SQIVND (reference sequence). This CDR3 contains 13 residues. The CDR3 region is CASRIGLTDTQYF. DNA for the CDR3: TGTGCCAGTAGGATAGGACTCACAGATACGCAGTATTTT.

This clone was seen a handful of times. The V call is TRBV5-4, the J call TRBJ2-3; 13 nucleotides agree with TRBD2. Losses at the gene ends were 2 bases for V and 4 bases for J; bases not matched to a gene: 1. Germline V lookup: CDR1 SGHNT, CDR2 YYREEE (reference sequence). The CDR3 totals 15 residues. In nucleotides, the CDR3 is TGTGCCAGCAGCTTACTAGCGGGGGGGCCAGATACGCAGTATTTT. It specifies CASSLLAGGPDTQYF.

The rearrangement links TRBV5-1 to TRBJ2-3, with 7 bases fitting TRBD1. Germline loops: CDR1 SGHRS, CDR2 YFSETQ. This CDR3 is built from 16 residues. Trimming removed 0 bases from V and 1 base from J; junction bases left unmatched: 5. This CDR3 is CASSLGPGTGTDTQYF. CDR3 DNA sequence: TGCGCCAGCAGCTTGGGGCCCGGGACAGGCACAGATACGCAGTATTTT.

This clone is medium-sized. This chain links TRBV7-8 with TRBJ2-7; D perhaps matches TRBD2 (7 bases). V gave up 3 bases and J gave up 6 bases, with 18 bases separating them. The CDR3 length is 15 residues. The V gene's germline CDR1 is SGHVS and CDR2 FQNEAQ. The CDR3 DNA follows: TGTGCCAGCAGCTTGGGGGACGGGGGGCGGTTCGAGCAGTACTTC. Residues: CASSLGDGGRFEQYF.

V and J are TRBV7-9 and TRBJ1-1, with D possibly TRBD1 on 6 matching bases. Looked up from germline, CDR1 is SEHNR and CDR2 is FQNEAQ (reference sequence). The germline V and J ends were trimmed by 9 bases and 11 bases, with 13 bases remaining between them. This CDR3 is built from 10 residues. The CDR3 sequence: CASRRGRAFF. CDR3 DNA sequence: TGTGCCAGTCGTCGGGGGCGTGCTTTCTTT. Variable domain in full (rest from reference TRBV7-9 and TRBJ1-1): DTGVSQNPRHKITKRGQNVTFRCDPISEHNRLYWYRQTLGQGPEFLTYFQNEAQLEKSRLLSDRFSAERPKGSFSTLEIQRTEQGDSAMYLCASRRGRAFFGQGTRLTVV.

The chain joins TRBV20-1 to TRBJ1-2, with D hard to call. Germline CDR1 DFQATT, CDR2 SNEGSKA (reference sequence). CDR3 length: 10 residues. The V end was cut by 5 bases, the J end by 5 bases, with 6 bases between. The chain's CDR3 is CSAGRYGYTF. CDR3 coding DNA: TGCAGTGCTGGACGGTATGGCTACACCTTC.

This clone turned up a few times. The gene calls are TRBV29-1 and TRBJ1-1; the D gene is possibly TRBD1 (5 bases). This CDR3 has 12 amino acids. Germline V gene lookup returns CDR1 SQVTM and CDR2 ANQGSEA. The V gene lost 0 bases and the J gene lost 10 bases, with 12 bases spanning the gap. The CDR3: CSVEDSWGRAFF. CDR3 coding DNA: TGCAGCGTTGAAGACAGCTGGGGGAGAGCTTTCTTT.

The rearrangement links TRBV15 to TRBJ1-4; D gene ambiguous. This CDR3 is 15 amino acids long. The germline V gene encodes CDR1 LNHNV and CDR2 YYDKDF (reference sequence). Trimming pared 3 bases from V and 5 bases from J, leaving 13 bases between. CDR3 nucleotide sequence: TGTGCCACCAGCAGCCAAGACCGGAGAAATGAAAAACTGTTTTTT. The encoded protein is CATSSQDRRNEKLFF.